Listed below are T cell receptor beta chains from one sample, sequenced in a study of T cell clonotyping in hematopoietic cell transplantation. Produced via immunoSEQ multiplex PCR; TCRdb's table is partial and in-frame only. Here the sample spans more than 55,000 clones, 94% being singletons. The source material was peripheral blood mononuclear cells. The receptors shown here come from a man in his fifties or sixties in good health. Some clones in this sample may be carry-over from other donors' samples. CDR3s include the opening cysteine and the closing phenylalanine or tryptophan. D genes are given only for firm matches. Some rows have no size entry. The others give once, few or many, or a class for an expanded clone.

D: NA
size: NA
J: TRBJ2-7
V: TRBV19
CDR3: CASSIEDSYEQYF
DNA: TGTGCCAGTAGTATAGAGGACAGCTACGAGCAGTACTTC

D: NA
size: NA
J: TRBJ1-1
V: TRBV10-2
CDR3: CASLRLDTEAFF
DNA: TGCGCCAGCCTACGGCTGGACACTGAAGCTTTCTTT

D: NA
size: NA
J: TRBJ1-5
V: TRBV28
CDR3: CASPLRVAGNQPQHF
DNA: TGTGCCAGCCCCCTTCGGGTGGCGGGTAATCAGCCCCAGCATTTT

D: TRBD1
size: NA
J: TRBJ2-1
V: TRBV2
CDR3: CASSATGGRKFF
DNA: TGTGCCAGCAGTGCGACAGGGGGAAGGAAGTTCTTC

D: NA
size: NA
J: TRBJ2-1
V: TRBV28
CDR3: CASSLAGRSYNEQFF
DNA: TGTGCCAGCAGTTTGGCAGGACGCTCCTACAATGAGCAGTTCTTC

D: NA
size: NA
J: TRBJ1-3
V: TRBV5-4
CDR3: CASSTSQYSSGNTIYF
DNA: TGTGCCAGCAGCACCTCCCAGTACAGTTCTGGAAACACCATATATTTT

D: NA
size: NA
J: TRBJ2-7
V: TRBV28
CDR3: CASSLGKLGFYEQYF
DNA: TGTGCCAGCAGTTTAGGGAAATTAGGGTTCTACGAGCAGTACTTC

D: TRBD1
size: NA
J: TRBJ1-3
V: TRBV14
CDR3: CASSLTGGSGNTIYF
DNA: TGTGCCAGCAGCCTTACAGGGGGCTCTGGAAACACCATATATTTT

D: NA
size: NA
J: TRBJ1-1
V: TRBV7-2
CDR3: CASSFRQGRNTEAFF
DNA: TGTGCCAGCAGCTTTAGGCAGGGGCGAAACACTGAAGCTTTCTTT

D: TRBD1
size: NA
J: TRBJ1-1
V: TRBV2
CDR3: CASSKRQGAANTEAFF
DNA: TGTGCCAGCAGTAAACGTCAGGGGGCAGCGAACACTGAAGCTTTCTTT

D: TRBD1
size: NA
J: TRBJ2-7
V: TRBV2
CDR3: CASRPDRVEQYF
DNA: TGTGCCAGCAGGCCGGACAGGGTAGAGCAGTACTTC

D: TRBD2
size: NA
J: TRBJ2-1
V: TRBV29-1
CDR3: CSVESSGGDNEQFF
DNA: TGCAGCGTTGAAAGTAGCGGGGGGGACAATGAGCAGTTCTTC

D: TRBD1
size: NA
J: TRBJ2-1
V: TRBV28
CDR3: CASRSGGTYNEQFF
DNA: TGTGCCAGCAGATCAGGGGGAACTTACAATGAGCAGTTCTTC

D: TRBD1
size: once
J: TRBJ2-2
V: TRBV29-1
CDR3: CSALTGGTGELFF
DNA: TGCAGCGCCTTGACAGGGGGCACCGGGGAGCTGTTTTTT

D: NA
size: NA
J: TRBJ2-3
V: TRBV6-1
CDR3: CASSVGQGTDTQYF
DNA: TGTGCCAGCAGTGTGGGACAAGGCACAGATACGCAGTATTTT

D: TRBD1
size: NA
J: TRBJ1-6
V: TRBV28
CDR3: CASSDRVRAPLHF
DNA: TGTGCCAGCAGCGACAGGGTGAGAGCACCCCTCCACTTT

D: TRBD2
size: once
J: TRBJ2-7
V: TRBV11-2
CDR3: CASSTIGGLAYEQYF
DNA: TGTGCCAGCAGCACGATCGGCGGACTAGCCTACGAGCAGTACTTC

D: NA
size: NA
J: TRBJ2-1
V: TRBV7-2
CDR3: CASSPPPRNEQFF
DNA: TGTGCCAGCAGCCCCCCGCCTCGTAATGAGCAGTTCTTC

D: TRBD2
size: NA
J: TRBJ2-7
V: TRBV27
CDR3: CASSLTSGRSSLEQYF
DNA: TGTGCCAGCAGTTTGACAAGCGGGAGGTCTTCGTTAGAGCAGTACTTC

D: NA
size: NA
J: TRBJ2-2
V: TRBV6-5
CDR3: CASSYLITSGELFF
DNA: TGTGCCAGCAGTTACTTGATAACTAGCGGGGAGCTGTTTTTT

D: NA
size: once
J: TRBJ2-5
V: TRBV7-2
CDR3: CASSLRQKETQYF
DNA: TGTGCCAGCAGCTTAAGACAGAAAGAGACCCAGTACTTC

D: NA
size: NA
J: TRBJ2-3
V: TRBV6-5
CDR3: CASSSQGSDTQYF
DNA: TGTGCCAGCAGTTCACAGGGTTCCGATACGCAGTATTTT

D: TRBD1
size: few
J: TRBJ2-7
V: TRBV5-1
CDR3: CASSLMTGGGYEQYF
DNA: TGCGCCAGCAGCTTGATGACAGGGGGTGGCTACGAGCAGTACTTC

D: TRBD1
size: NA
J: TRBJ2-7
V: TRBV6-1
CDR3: CASSGDRGYEQYF
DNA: TGTGCCAGCAGTGGGGACAGGGGATACGAGCAGTACTTC

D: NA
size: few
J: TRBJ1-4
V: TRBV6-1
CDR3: CASSEPNLRGAAHEKLFF
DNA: TGTGCCAGCAGTGAACCTAATTTACGAGGGGCCGCCCATGAAAAACTGTTTTTT

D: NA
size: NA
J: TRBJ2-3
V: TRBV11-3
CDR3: CASSLRGRPDTQYF
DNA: TGTGCCAGCAGCTTGAGAGGGAGGCCAGATACGCAGTATTTT

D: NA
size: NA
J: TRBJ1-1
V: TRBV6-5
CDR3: CASRNGATEAFF
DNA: TGTGCCAGCAGAAACGGGGCAACTGAAGCTTTCTTT

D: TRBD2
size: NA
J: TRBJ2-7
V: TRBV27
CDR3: CASSRTSGSNYEQYF
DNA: TGTGCCAGCAGCAGAACTAGCGGGAGTAACTACGAGCAGTACTTC

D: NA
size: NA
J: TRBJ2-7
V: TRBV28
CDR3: CASRPRQWRLYEQYF
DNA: TGTGCCAGCAGACCACGACAGTGGCGACTTTACGAGCAGTACTTC

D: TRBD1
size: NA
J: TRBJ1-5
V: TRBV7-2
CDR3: CASSQGQGSNQPQHF
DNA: TGTGCCAGCAGCCAGGGACAGGGGAGTAATCAGCCCCAGCATTTT

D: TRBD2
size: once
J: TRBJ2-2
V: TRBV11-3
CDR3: CASSLERGANTGELFF
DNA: TGTGCCAGCAGCTTAGAGCGGGGGGCGAACACCGGGGAGCTGTTTTTT

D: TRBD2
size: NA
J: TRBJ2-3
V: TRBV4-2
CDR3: CASSPGLAGGPTDTQYF
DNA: TGTGCCAGCAGCCCCGGACTAGCGGGAGGGCCAACAGATACGCAGTATTTT

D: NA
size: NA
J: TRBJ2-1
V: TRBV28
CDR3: CASRQDYYNEQFF
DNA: TGTGCCAGCAGGCAGGACTACTACAATGAGCAGTTCTTC

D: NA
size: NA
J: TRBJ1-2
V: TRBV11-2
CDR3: CASSSINSGGRRGYTF
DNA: TGTGCCAGCAGCTCCATAAATAGCGGGGGGCGGCGTGGCTACACCTTC

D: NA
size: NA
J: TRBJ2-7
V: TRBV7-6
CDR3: CASSLDIGPTYEQYF
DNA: TGTGCCAGCAGCCTAGACATAGGGCCCACCTACGAGCAGTACTTC

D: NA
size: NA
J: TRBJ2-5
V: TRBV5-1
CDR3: CASSFGESWETQYF
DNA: TGCGCCAGCAGCTTCGGGGAGAGTTGGGAGACCCAGTACTTC

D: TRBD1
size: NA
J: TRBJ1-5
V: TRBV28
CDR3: CASSPGTGSHYSNQPQHF
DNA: TGTGCCAGCAGTCCGGGGACAGGCTCCCATTATAGCAATCAGCCCCAGCATTTT

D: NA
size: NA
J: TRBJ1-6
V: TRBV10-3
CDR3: CAISDRDDYNSPLHF
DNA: TGTGCCATCAGTGATAGGGATGACTATAATTCACCCCTCCACTTT

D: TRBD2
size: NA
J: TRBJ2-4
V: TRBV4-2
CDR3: CASSQDFGGAPKNIQYF
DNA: TGTGCCAGCAGCCAAGATTTCGGGGGGGCCCCCAAAAACATTCAGTACTTC

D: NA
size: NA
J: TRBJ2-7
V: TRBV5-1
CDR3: CASSGGFGSYEQYF
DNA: TGCGCCAGCAGCGGAGGTTTTGGATCCTACGAGCAGTACTTC

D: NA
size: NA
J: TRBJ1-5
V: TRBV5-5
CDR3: CASSLDSQQPQHF
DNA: TGTGCCAGCAGCTTGGACAGCCAGCAGCCCCAGCATTTT

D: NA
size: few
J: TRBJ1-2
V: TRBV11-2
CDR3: CASSVDRNYGYTF
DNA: TGTGCCAGCAGCGTTGACAGGAACTATGGCTACACCTTC